Listed below are T cell receptor beta chains from one sample, sequenced in a study of T cells in Graves' hyperthyroidism and ophthalmopathy. TCRdb independently ran MiXCR on the multiplex PCR reads; one entry per CDR3 protein. This sample has about 380,000 distinct CDR3 sequences, with about 13% found just once. Sequenced material: blood. The origin of the receptors is a man between 25 and 39 years old with Graves' hyperthyroidism that later progressed to Graves' ophthalmopathy. The CDR3 runs from the conserved cysteine through the conserved F or W. A D gene is named only where the DNA matches it firmly. The size of a clone is reported for some rows only, either as once, few or many, or as a class for expanded clones.

J gene | V gene | clone size | D gene | CDR3 DNA | CDR3 protein
TRBJ2-7 | TRBV20-1 | many | . | TGCAGTGCTACAGGGCAGAATACCTACGAGCAGTACTTC | CSATGQNTYEQYF
TRBJ2-2 | TRBV6-1 | many | TRBD2 | TGTGCCAGCAGCCGATATAGCGGGGGGGCATCTGGCGGGGAGCTGTTTTTT | CASSRYSGGASGGELFF
TRBJ1-1 | TRBV19 | few | . | TGTGCCAGTAGTATAGTGGCAGGGCCTGAAGCTTTCTTT | CASSIVAGPEAFF
TRBJ2-7 | TRBV14 | many | . | TGTGCCAGCAGCCAAGATCCCCACGAGCAGTACTTC | CASSQDPHEQYF
TRBJ2-3 | TRBV3-1 | many | TRBD2 | TGTGCCAGCAGCCCTTCGACTAGCCAAAGCACAGATACGCAGTATTTT | CASSPSTSQSTDTQYF
TRBJ1-2 | TRBV6-1 | . | TRBD1 | TGTGCCAGCAGTCTCCTTGACAGGGATGGCTACACCTTC | CASSLLDRDGYTF
TRBJ1-4 | TRBV24-1 | few | . | TGTGCCACCAGTGACCCCCGGGACGGCAACTCTGATGAAAAACTGTTTTTT | CATSDPRDGNSDEKLFF
TRBJ1-1 | TRBV7-2 | many | . | TGTGCCAGCAGCTTCGAGGGGATTGAAGCTTTCTTT | CASSFEGIEAFF
TRBJ2-4 | TRBV5-1 | few | TRBD1 | TGCGCCAGCAGCCCGGGACAGCCGAACATTCAGTACTTC | CASSPGQPNIQYF
TRBJ2-1 | TRBV27 | few | TRBD2 | TGTGCCAGCAGTTTAACTAGCGGGAATGAGCAGTTCTTC | CASSLTSGNEQFF
TRBJ2-6 | TRBV20-1 | many | . | TGCAGTGCTAGACTGGACAGATCTGGGGCCAACGTCCTGACTTTC | CSARLDRSGANVLTF
TRBJ1-2 | TRBV6-1 | . | TRBD1 | TGTGCCAGCAGAGATCCGGGACAGGGGGCGAACTATGGCTACACCTTC | CASRDPGQGANYGYTF
TRBJ2-4 | TRBV7-2 | few | . | TGTGCCAGCAGCTTGGGCGGGACTGTCAAAAACATTCAGTACTTC | CASSLGGTVKNIQYF
TRBJ2-1 | TRBV6-1 | many | . | TGTGCCAGCAGTTCCCGGGACACCTACAATGAGCAGTTCTTC | CASSSRDTYNEQFF
TRBJ2-7 | TRBV13 | . | TRBD1 | TGTGCCAGCAGCTCATTGGACAGGGTCAATGAGCAGTACTTC | CASSSLDRVNEQYF
TRBJ2-7 | TRBV28 | . | TRBD1 | TGTGCCAGCAGAATACAGGGGGGCTACGAGCAGTACTTC | CASRIQGGYEQYF
TRBJ1-1 | TRBV10-3 | many | . | TGTGCCGCCAAGACAGATATGAACACTGAAGCTTTCTTT | CAAKTDMNTEAFF
TRBJ2-7 | TRBV9 | many | . | TGTGCCAGCAGCGTAGAGGCTAGCGACTACGAGCAGTACTTC | CASSVEASDYEQYF
TRBJ1-1 | TRBV5-1 | few | TRBD1 | TGCGCCAGCAGCTACGACCGGGAGGGGGCTCTAGTCACTGAAGCTTTCTTT | CASSYDREGALVTEAFF
TRBJ2-2 | TRBV20-1 | few | TRBD2 | TGCAGTGCTAGAGATCCAAAAACCGGGACTAGTATCTCCGGGGAGCTGTTTTTT | CSARDPKTGTSISGELFF
TRBJ1-5 | TRBV7-8 | many | TRBD1 | TGTGCCAGCAGCACGACAGGGGGCGGTTGGCGGCCCCAGCATTTT | CASSTTGGGWRPQHF
TRBJ2-1 | TRBV12-3/TRBV12-4 | many | TRBD1 | TGTGCCAGCAGCTACAGGGGGATCTCCTACAATGAGCAGTTCTTC | CASSYRGISYNEQFF
TRBJ2-3 | TRBV6-1 | many | . | TGTGCCAGCAGTGAGGGCAGGCCCCTCACAGATACGCAGTATTTT | CASSEGRPLTDTQYF
TRBJ1-1 | TRBV4-1 | . | TRBD1 | TGCGCCAGCAGCCCTAACAGGGGGCGCGGAACTGAAGCTTTCTTT | CASSPNRGRGTEAFF
TRBJ1-1 | TRBV18 | many | . | TGTGCCAGCTCAATTAACACTGAAGCTTTCTTT | CASSINTEAFF
TRBJ1-4 | TRBV5-1 | many | . | TGCGCCAGCAGCTTCAGTGCAACTAATGAAAAACTGTTTTTT | CASSFSATNEKLFF
TRBJ1-4 | TRBV29-1 | . | . | TGCAGCGCTGAGGCACAGGGAAATGAAAAACTGTTTTTT | CSAEAQGNEKLFF
TRBJ1-2 | TRBV29-1 | many | . | TGCAGCGTCGACTCTGGGACAAATGGCTACACCTTC | CSVDSGTNGYTF
TRBJ2-5 | TRBV6-1 | . | . | TGTGCCAGCAGTGAAGCGACAGGCCAAGAGACCCAGTACTTC | CASSEATGQETQYF
TRBJ1-1 | TRBV29-1 | many | . | TGCAGCGTTTCGTTGGGAAACACTGAAGCTTTCTTT | CSVSLGNTEAFF
TRBJ1-5 | TRBV6-1 | few | TRBD1 | TGTGCCAGCAACCAACCAGACAGGGGGGGGAATCAGCCCCAGCATTTT | CASNQPDRGGNQPQHF
TRBJ2-1 | TRBV29-1 | few | TRBD2 | TGCAGCGCCTCAGGACTAGCCTTCTACAATGAGCAGTTCTTC | CSASGLAFYNEQFF
TRBJ2-2 | TRBV27 | many | TRBD2 | TGTGCCAGCAGTTCGGTCTTGGGGGGGACCGGGGAGCTGTTTTTT | CASSSVLGGTGELFF
TRBJ2-3 | TRBV18 | many | TRBD2 | TGTGCCAGCTCACCCCCGCTAGCGGGGTACGATACGCAGTATTTT | CASSPPLAGYDTQYF
TRBJ1-1 | TRBV12-3/TRBV12-4 | many | . | TGTGCCAGCAGTTTCGATGGGTTTCTGAACACTGAAGCTTTCTTT | CASSFDGFLNTEAFF
TRBJ1-3 | TRBV27 | many | . | TGTGCCAGCAGTATCAACCCCCATCCAGGAAACACCATATATTTT | CASSINPHPGNTIYF
TRBJ1-1 | TRBV4-1 | . | . | TGCGCCAGCAGCACGCCGACAGGTTTGAACACTGAAGCTTTCTTT | CASSTPTGLNTEAFF
TRBJ2-2 | TRBV7-7 | . | . | TGTGCTAGCAGCTTAGGCAGGAACCCGAACACCGGGGAGCTGTTTTTT | CASSLGRNPNTGELFF
TRBJ2-1 | TRBV12-5 | many | . | TGTGCTGGACGGGGGTCGGCCAATGAGCAGTTCTTC | CAGRGSANEQFF
TRBJ2-5 | TRBV6-5 | many | . | TGTGCCAGCAGTTACGACAGTCAGGTCCAAGAGACCCAGTACTTC | CASSYDSQVQETQYF
TRBJ2-3 | TRBV27 | many | TRBD1 | TGTGCCAGCAGGCCCATCGGACAGGGGGCTGAGGGAGGCACAGATACGCAGTATTTT | CASRPIGQGAEGGTDTQYF
TRBJ2-7 | TRBV27 | . | TRBD1 | TGTGCCAGCAGTGCAGGGGGCTGGTACGAGCAGTACTTC | CASSAGGWYEQYF
TRBJ2-5 | TRBV6-1 | few | . | TGTGCCAGCAGCCTTGCCTCCGTTGAGACCCAGTACTTC | CASSLASVETQYF
TRBJ2-5 | TRBV30 | . | . | TGTGCCTGGAGTTCAGGACAGTCGTTCCAAGAGACCCAGTACTTC | CAWSSGQSFQETQYF
TRBJ1-5 | TRBV11-3 | many | . | TGTGCCAGCAGCCTCCAGGGGATAAATCAGCCCCAGCATTTT | CASSLQGINQPQHF
TRBJ2-2 | TRBV11-2 | many | . | TGTGCCAGCAGCGCCCAGGGTGGTTACACCGGGGAGCTGTTTTTT | CASSAQGGYTGELFF
TRBJ1-5 | TRBV4-1 | . | TRBD1 | TGCGCCAGCAGCCAAATTACGGGGACAGGGAACAATCAGCCCCAGCATTTT | CASSQITGTGNNQPQHF
TRBJ1-1 | TRBV7-2 | few | . | TGTGCCAGCAGCGGACACCAAAACACTGAAACTTTCTTT | CASSGHQNTETFF